This TCR beta chain was recorded in a study of blood T cell repertoires in COVID-19. The table came from immunoSEQ multiplex PCR; TCRdb's copy has only in-frame clones and leaves some out. The sample has over 45,000 clones, roughly 89% seen once. This receptor was taken from a woman aged 55-69 years with COVID-19, enrolled during active disease. Sequenced material: peripheral blood.

CDR3 in DNA: TGCAGCGTTTTAACAGGGCCCAACTACGAGCAGTACTTC. This sequence encodes CSVLTGPNYEQYF. This chain uses TRBV29-1 with TRBJ2-7; perhaps TRBD1 as D (6 bases). The CDR3 runs to 13 residues. Germline CDR1 SQVTM, CDR2 ANQGSEA. The V and J ends lost 5 bases and 3 bases respectively, with 14 bases between them.